The present TCR beta chain was sequenced within a study of technical replicates of blood from several donors. Measured with immunoSEQ multiplex PCR; TCRdb has only the in-frame clones, and not every one. Altogether about 78,000 clones are present, approximately 95% being singletons, with the ten largest covering approximately 0.26%. The CDR3 runs to 11 residues. Trimming cost V 5 bases and J 10 bases, with 9 bases left between them. CDR1 and CDR2 (germline): SGHAT, FQNNGV. The chain employs TRBV11-2 and TRBJ2-4; D perhaps matches TRBD1 (6 bases). The TCR was taken from a human donor in good health. The material sequenced was T cells isolated from PBMCs. The CDR3 protein is CASSPGAIQYF. In DNA form, the CDR3 reads TGTGCCAGCAGCCCAGGGGCTATTCAGTACTTC.